This T cell receptor (beta chain) was captured in a study of T cell responses to AZD1222 COVID-19 vaccine. Study-wide results and caveats: Spike-specific TCR breadth and depth rose after two AZD1222 doses. Among those given AZD1222, only 6 or 7 were seropositive at baseline. The donors showed a predominance of white British ancestry and of females, with possible underestimation of clonal diversity.

A remark on this clone: Antigen specificity is unknown.

Measured with immunoSEQ multiplex PCR; TCRdb has only the in-frame clones, and not every one. The table has 110,000 to 150,000 clones, roughly 88% seen once; the top ten hold less than 2%. CDR3 length: 14 amino acids. Germline V CDR1 and CDR2: LNHDA, SQIVND (reference sequence). The V gene lost 2 bases and the J gene lost 8 bases, with 15 bases spanning the gap. Some second doses came at about 4 weeks and others at about 12 weeks; these were pooled. The genes are TRBV19 and TRBJ1-2; D is perhaps TRBD1 (5 bases). This sample comprised peripheral blood, obtained 28 days after the second AZD1222 dose. This receptor was identified in an adult who received the AZD1222 COVID-19 vaccine. CDR3 nucleotide sequence: TGTGCCAGTAGTATACAGGGTGCCGCGGCGGGCTACACCTTC. Its translation: CASSIQGAAAGYTF.